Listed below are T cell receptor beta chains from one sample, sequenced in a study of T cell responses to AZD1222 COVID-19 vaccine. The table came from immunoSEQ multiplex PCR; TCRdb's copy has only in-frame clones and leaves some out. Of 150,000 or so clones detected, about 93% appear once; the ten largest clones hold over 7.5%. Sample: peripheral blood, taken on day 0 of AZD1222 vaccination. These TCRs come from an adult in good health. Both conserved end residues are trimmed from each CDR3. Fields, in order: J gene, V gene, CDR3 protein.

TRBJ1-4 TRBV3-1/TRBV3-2 ASSPRTGDEKLF
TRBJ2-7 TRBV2 ASSGGLGYEQY
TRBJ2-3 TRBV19 ATTARSGITDTQY
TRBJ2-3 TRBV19 ASSTTPRAGATDTQY
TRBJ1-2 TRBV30 AWTGFEGYT
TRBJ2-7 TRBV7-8 ASSLAGHTASSYEQY
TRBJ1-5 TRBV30 AWNRGQVDQPQH
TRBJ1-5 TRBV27 ASGETWLSNQPQH
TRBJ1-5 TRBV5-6 ASSQDPDQPQH
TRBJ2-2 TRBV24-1 ATSDVHRDTGELF
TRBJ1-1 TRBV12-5 ASTVGGTEAF
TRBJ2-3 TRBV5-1 ASSLVAVSTDTQY
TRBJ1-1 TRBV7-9 ASSLGLTGTARFSAF
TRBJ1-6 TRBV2 ASQTLYNSPLH
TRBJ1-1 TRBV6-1 ASSGRQNTEAF
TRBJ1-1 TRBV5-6 ASSLTVFMNTEAF
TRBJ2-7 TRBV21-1 ASSKGPLGGLGGEQY
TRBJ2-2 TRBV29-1 SVVSQAGELF
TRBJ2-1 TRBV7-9 ASSLALGVSYNEQF
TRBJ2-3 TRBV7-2 ASSPSGATTDTQY
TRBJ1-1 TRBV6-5 ASSYPGMNTEAF
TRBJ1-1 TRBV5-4 ASSSPRDRENTEAF
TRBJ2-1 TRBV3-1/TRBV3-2 ASSLPGGPGYEQF
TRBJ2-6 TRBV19 ASWGRISSGANVLT
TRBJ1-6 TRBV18 ASSPLAGGDSPLH
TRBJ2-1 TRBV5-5 ASSFSGVNNEQF
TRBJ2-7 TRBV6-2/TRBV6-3 ASSYSPRSYEQY
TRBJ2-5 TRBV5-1 ASSLQEAMGETQY
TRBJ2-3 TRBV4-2 ASSQVWEDTQY
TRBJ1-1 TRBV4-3 ASSQGAGFNTEAF
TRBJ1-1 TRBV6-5 ASRRNAGTPAF
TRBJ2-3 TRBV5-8 ASSWGLPATDTQY
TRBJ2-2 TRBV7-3 ASSLGVSGELF
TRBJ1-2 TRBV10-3 ATRITATGGVDGYT
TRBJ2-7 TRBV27 ASSLVGGGSYEQY